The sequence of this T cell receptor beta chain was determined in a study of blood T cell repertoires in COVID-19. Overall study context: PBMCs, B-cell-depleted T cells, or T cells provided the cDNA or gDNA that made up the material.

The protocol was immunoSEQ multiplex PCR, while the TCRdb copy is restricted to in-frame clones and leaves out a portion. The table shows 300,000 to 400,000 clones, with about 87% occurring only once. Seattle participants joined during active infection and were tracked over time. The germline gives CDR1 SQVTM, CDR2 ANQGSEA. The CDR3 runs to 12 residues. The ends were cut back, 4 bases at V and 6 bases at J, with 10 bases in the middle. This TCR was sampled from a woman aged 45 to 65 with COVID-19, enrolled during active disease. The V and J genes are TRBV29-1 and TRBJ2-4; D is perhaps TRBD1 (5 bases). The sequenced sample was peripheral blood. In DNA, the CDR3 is TGCAGCGTTGTTGGGCAGGGAAACATTCAGTACTTC. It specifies CSVVGQGNIQYF.